The TCR beta chain described here comes from a study of blood T cell repertoires in COVID-19. Across the whole study: Sites in the United States, Italy and Spain provided acute and convalescent COVID-19 samples.

The CDR3 sequence is 15 residues long. CDR1 and CDR2 from the germline V gene are SGHRS and YFSETQ. Trimming shortened V by 3 bases and J by 5 bases, and 17 bases separated the two germline ends. This clone was found once. Sequencing used immunoSEQ multiplex PCR; TCRdb keeps in-frame clones, though not all of them. The data hold some 240,000 clones, with approximately 83% observed a single time. The chain combines TRBV5-1 with TRBJ1-2, with D unresolved. Sequenced input: peripheral blood. This TCR came from a woman older than 75 with acute or convalescent COVID-19. CDR3 loop: CASSSSEGAGYGYTF. CDR3 bases: TGCGCCAGCAGCTCGAGCGAGGGTGCGGGTTATGGCTACACCTTC.